The 19 T cell receptor beta chains listed next were all sequenced from one sample in a study of response to subunit inactivated influenza vaccine. Each CDR3 protein is one row after TCRdb ran MiXCR on the RT-PCR reads. The profile shows approximately 160,000 distinct CDR3 sequences, around 10% of them singletons. Sequenced material: CD8+ T cells sorted from PBMCs, taken less than 25 months after vaccination. The receptors shown here come from a man between 50 and 69 years old who received an inactivated influenza vaccine.

This chain links TRBV6-6 with TRBJ1-2; weak D call: TRBD1 (5 bases). Germline-derived CDR1 and CDR2 are MNHNY and SVGAGI (reference sequence). The V end lost 5 bases, the J end lost 3 bases, and 10 bases lay between the germline ends. This CDR3 comprises 13 residues. The chain's CDR3 is CASSPTAYYGYTF. The CDR3 coding sequence is TGTGCCAGCAGTCCGACAGCGTACTATGGCTACACCTTC.

The gene calls are TRBV4-3 and TRBJ2-1, with 8 bases aligning to TRBD2. The germline V gene encodes CDR1 LGHNA and CDR2 YSLEER. The junction had 9 bases not matched to a gene; V was cut back by 4 bases and J by 4 bases. The CDR3 is 16 amino acids. The CDR3: CASSPMAGGLYNEQFF. In DNA, the CDR3 is TGCGCCAGCAGCCCGATGGCGGGGGGTTTATACAATGAGCAGTTCTTC.

This chain links TRBV7-8 with TRBJ1-5; 7 nucleotides match TRBD1. There are 18 residues in the CDR3. CDR1 is SGHVS, CDR2 FQNEAQ, per germline. J gave up 5 bases and V 0 bases, and 13 bases lay outside the gene matches. The CDR3 nucleotides read TGTGCCAGCAGCTTAGCGGGGATTGTCAGGGGGGCGGATCAGCCCCAGCATTTT. Protein sequence: CASSLAGIVRGADQPQHF.

The gene calls are TRBV6-2 or TRBV6-3 and TRBJ2-3; the match to TRBD2 covers 8 bases. The CDR3 covers 15 residues. Losses at the gene ends were 2 bases for V and 5 bases for J; bases not matched to a gene: 6. Germline-derived CDR1 and CDR2 are MNHEY and SVGEGT. CDR3 coding DNA: TGTGCCAGCAGTTACGCTCGGGAGGGCCAAGATACGCAGTATTTT. Translating it yields CASSYAREGQDTQYF.

This clonotype was counted a few times. The J gene is TRBJ2-1, the V gene TRBV12-3 or TRBV12-4; 7 bases fit TRBD2. The CDR3 extends over 12 amino acids. V shed 4 bases and J 10 bases; nucleotides not matched to a gene: 4. The CDR3 coding sequence is TGTGCCAGCAGTTCGGGGGGTGGAGAGCAGTTCTTC. Its protein is CASSSGGGEQFF.

The rearrangement links TRBV6-2 or TRBV6-3 to TRBJ2-2, with 8 bases lining up with TRBD2. This CDR3 is 16 amino acids long. Germline CDR1 MNHEY, CDR2 SVGEGT. Trimming removed 4 bases from V and 1 base from J; junction bases left unmatched: 5. Here the CDR3 reads CASSSPLAVNTGELFF. In DNA, the CDR3 is TGTGCCAGCAGTTCCCCACTAGCGGTGAACACCGGGGAGCTGTTTTTT.

This chain joins TRBV15 and TRBJ1-2; 9 nucleotides line up with TRBD1. Germline V gives CDR1 LNHNV, CDR2 YYDKDF (reference sequence). After removal of 4 bases from V and 1 base from J, the junction contained 4 bases not matched to a gene. The CDR3 runs to 15 residues. In DNA, the CDR3 is TGTGCCACCAGCACCGGGACAGGGTTTAACTATGGCTACACCTTC. Translated: CATSTGTGFNYGYTF.

V gene TRBV7-9 combines with J gene TRBJ1-1; D call uncertain. Per germline, CDR1 SEHNR and CDR2 FQNEAQ (reference sequence). V was clipped by 4 bases and J by 5 bases, with 5 bases between them. The CDR3 loop spans 11 amino acids. The CDR3 sequence: CASSYQTEAFF. CDR3 coding DNA: TGTGCCAGCAGCTACCAGACTGAAGCTTTCTTT. The complete variable domain, with remaining parts taken from reference TRBV7-9 and TRBJ1-1, reads DTGVSQNPRHKITKRGQNVTFRCDPISEHNRLYWYRQTLGQGPEFLTYFQNEAQLEKSRLLSDRFSAERPKGSFSTLEIQRTEQGDSAMYLCASSYQTEAFFGQGTRLTVV.

This clonotype was seen repeatedly, ten times or more. V gene TRBV11-2 combines with J gene TRBJ2-5; D perhaps matches TRBD2 (6 bases). Germline values: CDR1 SGHAT, CDR2 FQNNGV. Trimming pared 2 bases from V and 0 bases from J, leaving 10 bases between. CDR3 length equals 15 residues. CDR3 loop: CASSLIWGDQETQYF. In DNA, the CDR3 is TGTGCCAGCAGCTTAATTTGGGGGGACCAAGAGACCCAGTACTTC.

J is TRBJ1-5 and V is TRBV12-3 or TRBV12-4, with 7 bases lining up with TRBD1. The CDR3 sequence is 15 residues long. V gave up 4 bases and J gave up 0 bases; unmatched junction bases: 3. The CDR3 sequence: CASSWDSSSNQPQHF. DNA of the CDR3: TGTGCCAGCAGTTGGGACAGTTCTAGCAATCAGCCCCAGCATTTT.

This clonotype was found many times. The chain joins TRBV11-2 to TRBJ2-3; D is uncertain. The CDR3 has 14 amino acids. Trimming shortened V by 5 bases and J by 4 bases, and 13 bases separated the two germline ends. The germline gives CDR1 SGHAT, CDR2 FQNNGV. CDR3 sequence reads: CASSPTGRADTQYF. The CDR3 coding sequence is TGTGCCAGCAGCCCAACTGGACGAGCAGATACGCAGTATTTT.

This clonotype was counted at least ten times. Written as DNA, the CDR3 is TGCGCCAGCAGCCAAGGACTAGCGGTCTCCTACGAGCAGTACTTC. It is translated as CASSQGLAVSYEQYF. V gene TRBV4-3 combines with J gene TRBJ2-7, with TRBD2 matching over 9 bases. The V gene's germline CDR1 is LGHNA and CDR2 YSLEER. The CDR3 totals 15 residues. V lost 1 base to trimming and J lost 0 bases; unmatched junction nucleotides: 1.

J is TRBJ2-2 and V is TRBV27, with a weak D call TRBD1 (5 bases). The CDR3 contains 14 residues. Trimming left V 5 bases short and J 7 bases short, with 14 bases between. Germline loops: CDR1 MNHEY, CDR2 SMNVEV (reference sequence). The CDR3 coding sequence is TGTGCCAGCAGTCTACTCGACAGCGTCGGGGAGCTGTTTTTT. Translation gives CASSLLDSVGELFF.

This clonotype was recorded at least ten times. The gene calls are TRBV7-2 and TRBJ2-3, with 7 bases fitting TRBD1. CDR1 SGHTA and CDR2 FQGNSA come from the germline V gene. Germline trimming cut 1 base from V and 9 bases from J; bases unmatched to any gene: 10. CDR3 length: 15 amino acids. This CDR3 reads CASSLDDRVARTQYF. CDR3 DNA sequence: TGTGCCAGCAGCTTAGACGACAGGGTAGCCCGCACGCAGTATTTT.

In this sample, this clonotype turned up a few times. The V gene is TRBV14, the J gene TRBJ2-1; D is unclear. Trimming stripped 3 bases from V and 4 bases from J, with 4 bases between. This CDR3 comprises 12 residues. Germline-derived CDR1 and CDR2 are SGHDN and FVKESK. CDR3 nucleotide sequence: TGTGCCAGCAGCCACGGGTACAATGAGCAGTTCTTC. It is translated as CASSHGYNEQFF.

This clonotype was seen a few times. The CDR3 sequence: CASSRGQASSGANVLTF. In nucleotides, the CDR3 is TGCGCCAGCAGCCGGGGACAGGCAAGCTCTGGGGCCAACGTCCTGACTTTC. V gene TRBV5-1 combines with J gene TRBJ2-6; 8 nucleotides agree with TRBD1. CDR1 is SGHRS, CDR2 YFSETQ, per germline. J lost 0 bases, V lost 4 bases, and 6 bases had no gene match. This CDR3 region has 17 residues.

At least ten counts were recorded for this clonotype. The chain joins TRBV30 to TRBJ2-1, with unresolved D. Germline assignment: CDR1 GTSNPN and CDR2 SVGIG (reference sequence). This CDR3 has 12 amino acids. Trimming shortened V by 3 bases and J by 5 bases, and 8 bases separated the two germline ends. The CDR3 loop is CAWRFYDNEQFF. DNA of the CDR3: TGTGCCTGGAGGTTCTATGACAATGAGCAGTTCTTC.

This chain uses TRBV6-5 with TRBJ2-3, with a weak D call TRBD1 (5 bases). The CDR3 consists of 15 residues. The germline V gene has CDR1 MNHEY and CDR2 SVGAGI. V lost 0 bases and J lost 5, with 12 bases in between. The CDR3 region is CASSYSPQGVDTQYF. The CDR3 bases are TGTGCCAGCAGTTACTCCCCCCAAGGGGTAGATACGCAGTATTTT.

This clonotype was observed a few times. The DNA for the CDR3 is TGTGCCAGCAGCCAAGCCTTTAGCGGGGGGCCCTACAATGAGCAGTTCTTC. It is translated as CASSQAFSGGPYNEQFF. The V and J genes are TRBV3-1 and TRBJ2-1; TRBD2 agrees at 10 bases. CDR3 size: 17 residues. Germline values: CDR1 LGHDT, CDR2 YNNKEL (reference sequence). Losses at the gene ends were 1 base for V and 2 bases for J; bases not matched to a gene: 5.